The 23 T cell receptor beta chains listed next were all sequenced from one sample in a study of T cell responses to AZD1222 COVID-19 vaccine. Assay: immunoSEQ multiplex PCR; the TCRdb copy retains only in-frame clones and omits some. This table has approximately 100,000 clones, about nine tenths appearing once. The sequences come from peripheral blood, collected on day 0 of AZD1222 vaccination. The receptor set was obtained from an adult in good health.

This chain joins TRBV28 and TRBJ1-6, with D possibly being TRBD1 (5 bases). Trimming took 5 bases from V and 10 from J, leaving 15 bases between them. The CDR3 is 14 amino acids. Per germline, CDR1 MDHEN and CDR2 SYDVKM. The chain's CDR3 is CASSNPDWGSPLHF. CDR3 bases: TGTGCCAGCAGTAACCCGGACTGGGGCTCACCCCTCCACTTT.

The chain couples TRBV2 to TRBJ2-7, with D maybe TRBD1 (5 bases). V was trimmed by 7 bases and J by 2 bases, leaving 12 bases between them. Germline CDR1 is SNHLY and CDR2 is FYNNEI. The CDR3 is 13 residues long. In DNA form, the CDR3 reads TGTGCCAGCATCCGGACAACGACCTACGAGCAGTACTTC. As protein: CASIRTTTYEQYF.

The V gene is TRBV6-5, the J gene TRBJ1-2; D gene unclear. Germline lookup yields CDR1 MNHEY and CDR2 SVGAGI. This CDR3 has 12 amino acids. The V end was cut by 6 bases, the J end by 1 base, with 6 bases between. The CDR3 protein is CASRDINYGYTF. Written as DNA, the CDR3 is TGTGCCAGCAGGGATATTAACTATGGCTACACCTTC.

The chain uses TRBV27 and TRBJ2-7; D is ambiguous. The CDR3 is 14 amino acids. V was pared by 8 bases and J by 1 base, with 15 bases between. The germline V gene encodes CDR1 MNHEY and CDR2 SMNVEV (reference sequence). The CDR3 here is CASSPDWNSYEQYF. The DNA for the CDR3 is TGTGCCAGCTCCCCCGACTGGAATTCCTACGAGCAGTACTTC.

This clone was seen once. This chain connects TRBV19 to TRBJ2-7; TRBD1 matches at 8 bases. CDR3 size: 16 residues. V lost 0 bases, J lost 2 bases, and 6 bases stayed unmatched. The germline V gene encodes CDR1 LNHDA and CDR2 SQIVND (reference sequence). In DNA form, the CDR3 reads TGTGCCAGTAGTATAGATCCGACAGGGGACCCCTACGAGCAGTACTTC. It is translated as CASSIDPTGDPYEQYF.

This chain links TRBV5-8 with TRBJ1-1, with TRBD1 matching 10 bases. The CDR3 is 15 amino acids. Germline loops: CDR1 SGHTS, CDR2 YDEGEE. The trim removed 1 base at V and 6 bases at J, leaving 6 bases unmatched. This chain's CDR3 is CASSLRRQGAAEAFF. The DNA of the CDR3 is TGTGCCAGCAGCTTGCGGCGACAGGGGGCGGCTGAAGCTTTCTTT.

The chain has TRBV9 and TRBJ2-5; 8 nucleotides align to TRBD2. CDR1 and CDR2 (germline): SGDLS, YYNGEE. The CDR3 totals 17 residues. After removal of 2 bases from V and 4 bases from J, the junction contained 13 bases not matched to a gene. CDR3 bases: TGTGCCAGCAGCGTTGGGACTAGTGGGGGGGCTCGAGAGACCCAGTACTTC. The encoded protein is CASSVGTSGGARETQYF.

J is TRBJ2-7 and V is TRBV3-1 (or the pseudogene TRBV3-2); 8 bases match TRBD1. V dropped 5 bases and J dropped 3; count of bases not matched to a gene: 12. Looked up from germline, CDR1 is LGHDT and CDR2 is YNNKEL (reference sequence). The CDR3 spans 16 residues. CDR3 protein: CASSYHARTGIYEQYF. In DNA form, the CDR3 reads TGTGCCAGCAGCTACCATGCTCGGACAGGGATCTACGAGCAGTACTTC.

The gene calls are TRBV6-1 and TRBJ2-5; D is perhaps TRBD2 (5 bases). Germline values: CDR1 MNHNS, CDR2 SASEGT. The CDR3 consists of 15 residues. With 2 bases removed from V and 1 base from J, the gap between germline ends came to 11 bases. The CDR3 DNA follows: TGTGCCAGCAGTGAACAAGGAGGTATCCAAGAGACCCAGTACTTC. Encoded protein: CASSEQGGIQETQYF.

This clone was observed a handful of times. The CDR3 here is CASSHGTGTIEAFF. The CDR3 coding sequence is TGTGCCAGCAGTCATGGGACAGGGACTATTGAAGCTTTCTTT. The chain combines TRBV6-5 with TRBJ1-1; 9 bases are a match to TRBD1. CDR3 size: 14 residues. In germline, CDR1 is MNHEY, CDR2 SVGAGI. J gave up 7 bases and V 5 bases, and 8 bases lay outside the gene matches.

In DNA, the CDR3 is TGTGCCAGCAGCTTACTAGAGGGGGAAAAACTGTTTTTT. Translated: CASSLLEGEKLFF. This sequence joins TRBV7-9 and TRBJ1-4; D perhaps matches TRBD1 (5 bases). Trimming shortened V by 2 bases and J by 8 bases, and 9 bases separated the two germline ends. The CDR3 length is 13 residues. CDR1 is SEHNR and CDR2 is FQNEAQ in the germline V gene (reference sequence).

This clone was counted only a few times. Here the CDR3 reads CASSLGLIGQGNQPQHF. CDR3 in DNA: TGTGCCAGCAGTTTGGGTCTAATTGGACAGGGGAATCAGCCCCAGCATTTT. The V and J genes are TRBV28 and TRBJ1-5; TRBD1 matches at 9 bases. V shed 3 bases and J 4 bases; nucleotides not matched to a gene: 10. Germline CDR1 reads MDHEN; CDR2 reads SYDVKM. This CDR3 has 17 amino acids.

The chain uses TRBV6-1 and TRBJ1-2; D might be TRBD1 (5 bases). The germline V and J ends were trimmed by 1 base and 4 bases, with 13 bases remaining between them. The CDR3 sequence is 15 residues long. Germline V gene sequence: CDR1 MNHNS, CDR2 SASEGT. In nucleotides, the CDR3 is TGTGCCAGCAGTGAAGGGGGGGTAATTGGCTATGGCTACACCTTC. Translated: CASSEGGVIGYGYTF.

The chain employs TRBV7-8 and TRBJ1-5; D is unresolved. Germline CDR1 SGHVS, CDR2 FQNEAQ. There are 16 residues in the CDR3. Trimming took off 0 bases at V and 13 bases at J, with 22 bases between the two ends. In nucleotides, the CDR3 is TGTGCCAGCAGCTTAGCAGGAAGTAGGCTCCACCAGCGACAGCATTTT. As protein: CASSLAGSRLHQRQHF.

This chain uses TRBV5-1 with TRBJ1-2; tentative D call: TRBD1 (5 bases). The CDR3 length is 14 residues. Germline CDR1 SGHRS, CDR2 YFSETQ. The V end lost 3 bases, the J end lost 2 bases, and 11 bases lay between the germline ends. CDR3 sequence (DNA): TGCGCCAGCAGCTATGGAGGGGCCAACTATGGCTACACCTTC. Translating it yields CASSYGGANYGYTF. Complete variable domain (other parts from reference TRBV5-1 and TRBJ1-2): KAGVTQTPRYLIKTRGQQVTLSCSPISGHRSVSWYQQTPGQGLQFLFEYFSETQRNKGNFPGRFSGRQFSNSRSEMNVSTLELGDSALYLCASSYGGANYGYTFGSGTRLTVV.

The gene calls are TRBV4-2 and TRBJ2-5; 7 bases fit TRBD2. Germline V gene sequence: CDR1 LGHNA, CDR2 YNFKEQ. With 4 bases clipped from V and 5 bases from J, the junction kept 19 bases outside the gene matches. CDR3 length: 18 residues. DNA of the CDR3: TGTGCCAGCAGCCGCCTTAACACCGGGACTCCCGGGGGGGAGACCCAGTACTTC. It is translated as CASSRLNTGTPGGETQYF.

This clone was observed a single time. V and J are TRBV7-9 and TRBJ1-1, with TRBD1 matching 7 bases. This CDR3 spans 12 amino acids. Germline CDR1 reads SEHNR; CDR2 reads FQNEAQ (reference sequence). The V gene end was trimmed by 11 bases and the J gene end by 3 bases; junction bases not matched to a gene: 6. The CDR3 nucleotides read TGTGCCGGAGGGGGCGCGGACACTGAAGCTTTCTTT. Translation: CAGGGADTEAFF.

The V call is TRBV7-8, the J call TRBJ1-2, with D hard to call. V was clipped by 5 bases and J by 8 bases, with 18 bases between them. CDR3 length equals 14 residues. Germline loops: CDR1 SGHVS, CDR2 FQNEAQ. Written as DNA, the CDR3 is TGTGCCAGCAGCGCCGAAAGGTTCACAAGGGGCTACACCTTC. Encoded protein: CASSAERFTRGYTF.

The V call is TRBV7-6, the J call TRBJ2-3; TRBD1 matches at 9 bases. The CDR3 covers 16 residues. Germline V gives CDR1 SGHVS, CDR2 FNYEAQ. The ends lost 2 bases at V and 4 bases at J; junction bases unmatched: 7. DNA for the CDR3: TGTGCCAGCAGCTTATCCGACAGGGGGGGAGCAGATACGCAGTATTTT. Its translation: CASSLSDRGGADTQYF. The full variable domain, completed using reference TRBV7-6 and TRBJ2-3, is GAGVSQSPRYKVTKRGQDVALRCDPISGHVSLYWYRQALGQGPEFLTYFNYEAQQDKSGLPNDRFSAERPEGSISTLTIQRTEQRDSAMYRCASSLSDRGGADTQYFGPGTRLTVL.

The CDR3 DNA sequence: TGTGCCAGCAGTTACTCGAGGCAGAAGGAGACCCAGTACTTC. It yields the protein CASSYSRQKETQYF. V gene TRBV6-5 combines with J gene TRBJ2-5; D is uncertain. The CDR3 sequence is 14 residues long. Germline CDR1 is MNHEY and CDR2 is SVGAGI. Trimming cost V 0 bases and J 5 bases, with 10 bases left between them.

This chain connects TRBV6-5 to TRBJ2-1; the match to TRBD2 covers 8 bases. Per the germline V gene, CDR1 is MNHEY and CDR2 is SVGAGI. The CDR3 covers 15 residues. Trimming removed 0 bases from V and 12 bases from J; junction bases left unmatched: 10. CDR3 coding DNA: TGTGCCAGCAGTTACTCGGTCGGGGGGGCCGTAGGGCAGTTCTTC. This encodes CASSYSVGGAVGQFF.

This clone was seen a single time. The rearrangement joins TRBV6-2 or TRBV6-3 to TRBJ2-3; D unclear. The CDR3 covers 15 residues. Germline CDR1 and CDR2: MNHEY and SVGEGT. With 7 bases removed from V and 5 bases from J, the gap between germline ends came to 19 bases. The CDR3 DNA is TGTGCCAGCAACCCCGGGCTTGTTGGTATAGATACGCAGTATTTT. It yields the protein CASNPGLVGIDTQYF.

The chain joins TRBV3-1 (or the pseudogene TRBV3-2) to TRBJ1-1, with D unclear. V was shortened by 1 base and J by 7 bases, with 10 bases between the two germline ends. The CDR3 is made up of 13 amino acids. CDR1 LGHDT and CDR2 YNNKEL come from the germline V gene (reference sequence). CDR3 in amino acids: CASSQGFQLEAFF. In nucleotides, the CDR3 is TGTGCCAGCAGCCAAGGGTTCCAGCTTGAAGCTTTCTTT.